Given below is one TCR beta chain in context. Its specificity is not known. The sample contains more than one DNA sequence encoding this CDR3. Adults of Caucasian background living in Nashville, Tennessee made up all donors. The data derive from a study of shared clonotypes between healthy human individuals. Findings and limits, study-wide: An anticipated effect of sequencing depth on clonotype sharing among donors was recognized.

V was trimmed by 4 bases and J by 4 bases, leaving 3 bases between them. This CDR3 contains 11 residues. Per the germline V gene, CDR1 is SGHDT and CDR2 is YYEEEE. Execution of the assay was at deep level. The authors loaded roughly 200 ng DNA, 27,000 or so T cell genomes, into sorted-subset replicate PCRs. The repertoire was sequenced with immunoSEQ multiplex PCR; TCRdb's copy has only in-frame clones and lacks some. The sample consists of 2 million or so clones, 85% to 95% of them appearing once. The sequence came from a man aged 18 to 29 in good health. V gene TRBV5-6 combines with J gene TRBJ1-3, with D hard to call. Sequenced material: naive CD4+ T cells sorted from blood. Subset specified: CD45RA+ positively selected. The CDR3 nucleotides read TGTGCCAGCAGCACAGGAAACACCATATATTTT. This encodes CASSTGNTIYF.